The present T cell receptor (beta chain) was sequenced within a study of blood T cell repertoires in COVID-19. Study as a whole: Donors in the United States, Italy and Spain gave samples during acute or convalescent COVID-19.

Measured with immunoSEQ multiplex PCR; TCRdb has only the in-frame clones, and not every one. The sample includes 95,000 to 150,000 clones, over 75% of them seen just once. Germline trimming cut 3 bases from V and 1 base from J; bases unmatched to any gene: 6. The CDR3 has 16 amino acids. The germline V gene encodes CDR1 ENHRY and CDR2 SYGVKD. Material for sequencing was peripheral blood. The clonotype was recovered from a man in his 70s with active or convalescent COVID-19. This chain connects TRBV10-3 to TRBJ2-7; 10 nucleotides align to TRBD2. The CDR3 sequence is CAISDPSGRKSYEQYF. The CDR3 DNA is TGTGCCATCAGTGATCCTAGCGGGAGAAAATCCTACGAGCAGTACTTC.